These 27 T cell receptor beta chains were sequenced from one sample in a study of T-cell memory formation after mild COVID-19. TCRdb re-called the 5' RACE reads through MiXCR, storing one row per CDR3 protein. The sample shows around 250,000 distinct CDR3 sequences, 9.4% of them seen only once. Sequenced input: PBMCs or a T cell subset sorted from them (not recorded which). These receptors originate from a man between 18 and 35 years old who had mild COVID-19 (a few samples of this study predate the infection). Cell type and time point are not known.

This clonotype has ten or more counts. This rearrangement joins TRBV24-1 to TRBJ2-1; D unclear. The CDR3 sequence is 13 residues long. CDR1 and CDR2 from the germline V gene are KGHDR and SFDVKD. Trimming removed 5 bases at V and 5 bases at J, with 9 bases between. The CDR3 spells CATSAHMDNEQFF. The DNA of the CDR3 is TGTGCCACCAGTGCCCACATGGACAATGAGCAGTTCTTC.

In DNA form, the CDR3 reads TGCGCCAGCAGCCAAGATCCCGGAGGGCAGGCCGACGAGCAGTACTTC. This sequence encodes CASSQDPGGQADEQYF. The V and J genes are TRBV4-3 and TRBJ2-7; tentative D call: TRBD2 (6 bases). This CDR3 has 16 amino acids. The germline V gene has CDR1 LGHNA and CDR2 YSLEER. The germline V and J ends were trimmed by 0 bases and 5 bases, with 17 bases remaining between them.

There are many counts of this clonotype. The V gene is TRBV29-1, the J gene TRBJ1-1; D not resolved. V shed 7 bases and J shed 4 bases, with 16 bases lying between them. CDR3 length: 13 amino acids. The germline gives CDR1 SQVTM, CDR2 ANQGSEA. For the CDR3, the DNA is TGCAGCGCACTGGGCGCCACGGGCACTGAAGCTTTCTTT. Protein: CSALGATGTEAFF.

J is TRBJ2-5 and V is TRBV12-3 or TRBV12-4, with 11 nucleotides matching TRBD1. The V gene end was trimmed by 6 bases and the J gene end by 7 bases; junction bases not matched to a gene: 7. The CDR3 consists of 14 residues. CDR3 sequence reads: CASSSGTGGGTQYF. CDR3 DNA sequence: TGTGCCAGCAGCTCCGGGACAGGGGGGGGGACCCAGTACTTC.

This clonotype was counted ten times or more. The genes are TRBV5-1 and TRBJ2-5; D remains ambiguous. The length of the CDR3 is 16 residues. Looked up from germline, CDR1 is SGHRS and CDR2 is YFSETQ. Trimming took 0 bases from V and 5 from J, leaving 17 bases between them. The chain's CDR3 is CASSLARGGSVETQYF. The CDR3 DNA follows: TGCGCCAGCAGCTTGGCGAGAGGCGGCTCCGTGGAGACCCAGTACTTC.

Ten or more counts support this clonotype. This sequence joins TRBV5-1 and TRBJ2-2, with 8 bases aligning to TRBD1. Trimming removed 3 bases from V and 8 bases from J; junction bases left unmatched: 6. Germline CDR1 is SGHRS and CDR2 is YFSETQ. CDR3 length: 14 amino acids. CDR3 DNA: TGCGCCAGCAGCTGGGACAGGCATCCAGGGGAGCTGTTTTTT. The encoded protein is CASSWDRHPGELFF.

The chain is built from TRBV7-2 and TRBJ2-5; TRBD2 matches at 8 bases. This CDR3 contains 13 residues. Germline CDR1 and CDR2: SGHTA and FQGNSA. J was trimmed by 5 bases and V by 4 bases; bases with no gene match: 3. Here the CDR3 DNA reads TGTGCCAGCAGCTCGGGGACTAGGGAGACCCAGTACTTC. It yields the protein CASSSGTRETQYF.

This clonotype was picked up many times. This chain links TRBV20-1 with TRBJ2-7; 7 bases align to TRBD1. The CDR3 length is 15 residues. V was pared by 6 bases and J by 3 bases, with 14 bases of the junction left unmatched. Germline V gives CDR1 DFQATT, CDR2 SNEGSKA (reference sequence). The CDR3 sequence: CSAQPGQLLLYEQYV. CDR3 sequence (DNA): TGCAGTGCACAGCCGGGACAGCTCCTGCTCTACGAGCAGTACGTC.

This clonotype turned up a few times. The rearrangement links TRBV9 to TRBJ2-7; D call uncertain. CDR3 length: 13 amino acids. CDR1 is SGDLS, CDR2 YYNGEE, per germline. V was shortened by 4 bases and J by 7 bases, with 15 bases between the two germline ends. The CDR3 is CASSPPSTREQYF. The DNA for the CDR3 is TGTGCCAGCAGCCCCCCATCCACCCGGGAGCAGTACTTC.

Turning to this clonotype: Being one base from a much bigger clone, this may be a read error. The chain couples TRBV5-5 to TRBJ1-5; D remains ambiguous. This CDR3 is 15 amino acids long. Germline CDR1 SGHKS, CDR2 YYEKEE (reference sequence). In DNA form, the CDR3 reads TGTGCCAGCAGTTCTGGCGATGTCGGCAAACAGCCCCAGCATTTT. Translation gives CASSSGDVGKQPQHF.

This clonotype was counted a few times. The rearrangement links TRBV7-2 to TRBJ2-6; either TRBD1 or TRBD2 may fit D (5 bases each). V dropped 0 bases and J dropped 2 bases, with 11 bases sitting between them. Germline V lookup: CDR1 SGHTA, CDR2 FQGNSA. This CDR3 is 17 amino acids long. The chain's CDR3 is CASSLANLGAGANVLTF. In DNA, the CDR3 is TGTGCCAGCAGCTTAGCGAACCTGGGGGCTGGGGCCAACGTCCTGACTTTC.

The table lists this clonotype with many counts. This chain uses TRBV5-1 with TRBJ1-2; D possibly corresponds to TRBD1 (5 bases). Germline-derived CDR1 and CDR2 are SGHRS and YFSETQ. V was trimmed by 4 bases and J by 4 bases, leaving 17 bases between them. This CDR3 is built from 15 residues. The CDR3 spells CASSAGMGHLYGYTF. The CDR3 DNA is TGCGCCAGCAGCGCCGGGATGGGGCACCTCTATGGCTACACCTTC.

There are a few counts of this clonotype. This chain connects TRBV5-1 to TRBJ2-1; no definite D call. Germline V gives CDR1 SGHRS, CDR2 YFSETQ. V was trimmed by 4 bases and J by 7 bases, leaving 15 bases between them. This CDR3 contains 14 residues. The CDR3 here is CASSAYGEENEQFF. Written as DNA, the CDR3 is TGCGCCAGCAGCGCCTATGGGGAAGAGAATGAGCAGTTCTTC.

The V call is TRBV18, the J call TRBJ1-1; 7 bases are a match to TRBD1. Trimming cost V 6 bases and J 11 bases; bases outside gene matches: 9. Germline V gene sequence: CDR1 KGHSH, CDR2 LQKENI. The CDR3 spans 12 residues. CDR3 DNA sequence: TGTGCCAGCTCCCCAGGACAGGCTCGGGCTTTCTTT. It specifies CASSPGQARAFF.

This chain links TRBV28 with TRBJ1-2; the match to TRBD1 covers 8 bases. This CDR3 is built from 16 residues. From germline, CDR1 is MDHEN and CDR2 SYDVKM. Trimming removed 4 bases from V and 4 bases from J; junction bases left unmatched: 11. DNA of the CDR3: TGTGCCAGCAGTTCAGGACAGGGAATCTCCGGCTATGGCTACACCTTC. This translates into CASSSGQGISGYGYTF.

This clonotype showed up many times. V usage is TRBV4-1 and J usage is TRBJ2-1; 8 positions match TRBD2. Germline V gene data show CDR1 as MGHRA and CDR2 as YSYEKL. This CDR3 is built from 16 residues. Trimming removed 2 bases from V and 7 bases from J; junction bases left unmatched: 10. The CDR3: CASSQRGGGTFNEQFF. In DNA, the CDR3 is TGCGCCAGCAGCCAAAGAGGCGGGGGGACCTTTAATGAGCAGTTCTTC.

The rearrangement uses TRBV18 and TRBJ1-1; 7 bases match TRBD1. J gave up 3 bases and V 1 base, and 8 bases lay outside the gene matches. There are 16 residues in the CDR3. Germline V gene sequence: CDR1 KGHSH, CDR2 LQKENI. The DNA of the CDR3 is TGTGCCAGCTCACCACTGCAGGGGGGGGGTGACACTGAAGCTTTCTTT. As protein: CASSPLQGGGDTEAFF.

This clonotype showed up just a few times. The genes are TRBV5-1 and TRBJ2-5; D ambiguous. This CDR3 has 15 residues. V was pared by 1 base and J by 3 bases, with 13 bases between. CDR1 and CDR2 (germline): SGHRS, YFSETQ. The CDR3 DNA reads as TGCGCCAGCAGCTTGAGTAGGCAGCCAGAAGAGACCCAGTACTTC. Its translation: CASSLSRQPEETQYF.

This clonotype was observed at least ten times. This rearrangement joins TRBV5-1 to TRBJ2-2; D not certain. Germline CDR1 and CDR2: SGHRS and YFSETQ. V lost 2 bases to trimming and J lost 7 bases, with 12 bases between them. The CDR3 has 14 residues. This chain's CDR3 is CASSLSHGGGELFF. CDR3 coding DNA: TGCGCCAGCAGCTTAAGCCACGGTGGCGGGGAGCTGTTTTTT.

This clonotype was seen more than once but under ten times. The chain uses TRBV6-6 and TRBJ1-6; perhaps TRBD1 as D (5 bases). V lost 3 bases and J 8 bases, leaving 14 bases between the germline ends. This CDR3 has 15 amino acids. Germline CDR1 and CDR2: MNHNY and SVGAGI (reference sequence). The CDR3 region is CASSYSRGIYSPLHF. The CDR3 DNA follows: TGTGCCAGCAGTTATAGTCGGGGGATCTATTCACCCCTCCACTTT.

The gene calls are TRBV5-1 and TRBJ1-2; D gene unclear. V shed 2 bases and J shed 8 bases, with 10 bases lying between them. CDR3 length equals 12 residues. Per germline, CDR1 SGHRS and CDR2 YFSETQ. CDR3 DNA sequence: TGCGCCAGCAGCTTAAGCAATCGAGGCTACACCTTC. Its translation is CASSLSNRGYTF.

This clonotype was seen a few times. The J gene is TRBJ2-5, the V gene TRBV5-1; no definite D call. V lost 1 base and J 2 bases, leaving 9 bases between the germline ends. The CDR3 is 14 amino acids. Germline assignment: CDR1 SGHRS and CDR2 YFSETQ. This CDR3 is CASSLWQTQETQYF. The CDR3 nucleotides are TGCGCCAGCAGCTTGTGGCAGACTCAAGAGACCCAGTACTTC.

This clonotype was found a few times. V is TRBV25-1 and J is TRBJ2-3; D might be TRBD1 (6 bases). V was cut by 0 bases and J by 0 bases, with 7 bases left in between. There are 15 residues in the CDR3. Germline V gene lookup returns CDR1 MGHDK and CDR2 SYGVNS. The CDR3 sequence: CASSEYRGSTDTQYF. The CDR3 DNA sequence: TGTGCCAGCAGTGAATACAGGGGTAGCACAGATACGCAGTATTTT. Full variable domain (rest looked up from reference TRBV25-1 and TRBJ2-3): EADIYQTPRYLVIGTGKKITLECSQTMGHDKMYWYQQDPGMELHLIHYSYGVNSTEKGDLSSESTVSRIRTEHFPLTLESARPSHTSQYLCASSEYRGSTDTQYFGPGTRLTVL.

The gene calls are TRBV3-1 and TRBJ2-7, with D uncertain. The CDR3 covers 15 residues. The germline CDR1 and CDR2 sequences are LGHDT and YNNKEL (reference sequence). The V gene lost 1 base and the J gene lost 4 bases, with 14 bases spanning the gap. The CDR3 loop reads CASSQVPATLYEQYF. The CDR3, as DNA: TGTGCCAGCAGCCAAGTCCCGGCGACCCTTTACGAGCAGTACTTC.

The sample holds a few counts of this clonotype. CDR3 DNA: TGTGCCAGCAGTGATCATGGGGACAGGGCCTACGAGCAGTACTTC. Translation: CASSDHGDRAYEQYF. The chain uses TRBV25-1 and TRBJ2-7; the match to TRBD1 covers 9 bases. Germline assignment: CDR1 MGHDK and CDR2 SYGVNS. The trim removed 3 bases at V and 2 bases at J, leaving 5 bases unmatched. This CDR3 has 15 residues.

This chain connects TRBV5-1 to TRBJ1-2, with D uncertain. Germline V CDR1 and CDR2: SGHRS, YFSETQ. V was pared by 2 bases and J by 6 bases, with 14 bases between. The CDR3 extends over 14 amino acids. CDR3 in DNA: TGCGCCAGCAGCTTCGGTGTCGGGAGCGATGGCTACACCTTC. Translated: CASSFGVGSDGYTF.

In its sample, this clonotype was seen a few times. This rearrangement joins TRBV10-3 to TRBJ1-3; no firm D call. There are 14 residues in the CDR3. Looked up from germline, CDR1 is ENHRY and CDR2 is SYGVKD. The ends were cut back, 0 bases at V and 4 bases at J, with 7 bases in the middle. CDR3 in DNA: TGTGCCATCAGTGAGTCGGGATCGGGAAACACCATATATTTT. As protein: CAISESGSGNTIYF.